A single sample gave rise to the 11 T cell receptor beta chains below, sequenced in a study of blood T cells in healthy people across ages. Primed by a sample-barcoded 5' primer and a J-beta primer mix, a second PCR proceeded for about 6 to 11 cycles. Each CDR3 protein is one row after TCRdb ran MiXCR on the 5' RACE reads. Of about 780,000 distinct CDR3 sequences listed, 25% to 30% are singletons. These data were likewise used in another study, on T cells of mothers and their children.

The sequenced material came from blood. The receptors shown here come from a boy between 5 and 17 years old in good health.

This clonotype was counted between two and nine times. The chain joins TRBV20-1 to TRBJ1-4; D unresolved. The ends were cut back, 6 bases at V and 4 bases at J, with 12 bases in the middle. The CDR3 consists of 13 residues. In germline, CDR1 is DFQATT, CDR2 SNEGSKA (reference sequence). DNA of the CDR3: TGCAGTGCCAGACAAGACGATAATGAAAAACTGTTTTTT. Amino acids: CSARQDDNEKLFF.

The chain recombines TRBV5-1 with TRBJ2-1; TRBD1 matches 10 bases. The J segment lost 6 bases and the V segment lost 0 bases, leaving 6 bases of the junction unmatched. Germline-derived CDR1 and CDR2 are SGHRS and YFSETQ. The CDR3 covers 16 residues. The CDR3 nucleotides read TGCGCCAGCAGCTTGGATTCGGGACAGGGGTTCAATGAGCAGTTCTTC. Protein: CASSLDSGQGFNEQFF.

The chain couples TRBV3-1 to TRBJ1-1; D unresolved. The CDR3 extends over 11 amino acids. Germline V gene lookup returns CDR1 LGHDT and CDR2 YNNKEL (reference sequence). V was pared by 3 bases and J by 5 bases, with 4 bases between. CDR3 coding DNA: TGTGCCAGCAGCCAGCAGACTGAAGCTTTCTTT. Protein product: CASSQQTEAFF.

The chain employs TRBV25-1 and TRBJ2-7; 7 bases map to TRBD1. Losses at the gene ends were 4 bases for V and 0 bases for J; bases not matched to a gene: 18. Germline V gene data show CDR1 as MGHDK and CDR2 as SYGVNS. CDR3 length: 19 residues. Written as DNA, the CDR3 is TGTGCCAGCAGTGGATTTTCTGGACAGGAGGATTCGAGCTCCTACGAGCAGTACTTC. This translates into CASSGFSGQEDSSSYEQYF.

The sample holds a few counts of this clonotype. The chain is built from TRBV7-2 and TRBJ2-7; TRBD1 agrees at 9 bases. The CDR3 extends over 15 amino acids. The germline gives CDR1 SGHTA, CDR2 FQGNSA. The V gene end was trimmed by 6 bases and the J gene end by 4 bases; junction bases not matched to a gene: 10. The CDR3 coding sequence is TGTGCCAGCAGTCAAGGAGGACAGGGGTATTACGAGCAGTACTTC. This encodes CASSQGGQGYYEQYF. Full variable domain (missing parts from reference TRBV7-2 and TRBJ2-7): GAGVSQSPSNKVTEKGKDVELRCDPISGHTALYWYRQSLGQGLEFLIYFQGNSAPDKSGLPSDRFSAERTGGSVSTLTIQRTQQEDSAVYLCASSQGGQGYYEQYFGPGTRLTVT.

This clonotype was detected a few times. This chain links TRBV12-3 or TRBV12-4 with TRBJ2-5, with unresolved D. The DNA matches TRBJ2-7 better at its end, which makes the J call doubtful. The CDR3 runs 13 residues. The chain's CDR3 is CASSMGLNYEQYF. For the CDR3, the DNA is TGTGCCAGCAGTATGGGCCTAAACTACGAGCAGTACTTC.

Only a few counts were recorded for this clonotype. The chain has TRBV10-3 and TRBJ1-1; D remains unclear. CDR1 is ENHRY and CDR2 is SYGVKD in the germline V gene. The CDR3 is made up of 12 amino acids. V was cut by 3 bases and J by 11 bases, with 13 bases left in between. This CDR3 reads CAISELGTGAFF. The CDR3 nucleotides are TGTGCCATCAGTGAATTGGGAACGGGGGCTTTCTTT.

About this clonotype itself: One end of the junction does not line up with germline, which may come from a read error. The rearrangement links TRBV28 to TRBJ1-4, with D perhaps matching TRBD1 (5 bases). The CDR3 loop spans 16 amino acids. The V gene's germline CDR1 is MDHEN and CDR2 SYDVKM. In DNA, the CDR3 is TGTGCCAGCAGTTTCCCTGGGACCAGAAGTAATGGAAAACTGTTTTTT. Encoded protein: CASSFPGTRSNGKLFF.

This chain joins TRBV20-1 and TRBJ2-3; D not resolved. Germline values: CDR1 DFQATT, CDR2 SNEGSKA (reference sequence). This CDR3 has 14 amino acids. Trimming cost V 6 bases and J 0 bases, with 13 bases left between them. CDR3 in amino acids: CSAIPPDSTDTQYF. CDR3 bases: TGCAGTGCAATCCCACCAGACAGCACAGATACGCAGTATTTT.

A few counts support this clonotype. The chain employs TRBV20-1 and TRBJ2-5; perhaps TRBD1 as D (6 bases). The DNA matches TRBJ2-7 better at its end, which makes the J call doubtful. This CDR3 is 14 amino acids long. Germline V gene data show CDR1 as DFQATT and CDR2 as SNEGSKA (reference sequence). The CDR3 reads CSARPGHGIYEQYF. CDR3 sequence (DNA): TGCAGTGCAAGACCGGGACACGGGATATACGAGCAGTACTTC.

A note on this clonotype: A junction end diverges from the germline sequence, so it may reflect a read error. The genes are TRBV12-3 or TRBV12-4 and TRBJ2-7; maybe TRBD2 (7 bases). The CDR3 is 15 amino acids. In nucleotides, the CDR3 is TGTGCCAGTAGTTTAGTTCGGGGAGGGGGTAACGAGCAGTACTTC. Protein sequence: CASSLVRGGGNEQYF.